This T cell receptor delta chain was profiled in a study of gamma-delta T cells after stem cell transplantation (dated by TCRdb to about 2016). Library construction relied on RT-PCR. Data came from an Illumina MiSeq. With CATT, TCRdb called clones again from the public reads; duplicate DNA rows were later joined. The sample records around 1,200 delta-chain clones, about a sixth of which are singletons. The top ten hold nearly 30% of the sample. From the cysteine through the phenylalanine, the CDR3 covers 17 amino acids. Just CDR3 DNA is preserved here, 51 bases in frame from base 1. CDR1 GEAIGNYY and CDR2 EKD are derived from the germline V gene. V is shortened by 0 bases, J by 0 bases, and the region joining them spans 16 bases. Judged by its sample share, this clone qualifies as large (0.1 to 1%). Its antigen has not been determined. No much larger clone exists at a distance of one base, and base qualities are not known.

The sample consisted of gamma-delta T cells. The receptor was isolated from a human donor. It is not recorded whose cells these are; they may come from a transplant donor. In this chain, TRDV2 is recombined with TRDJ1, with the D segment identity uncertain. The CDR3 sequence is CACDTLYTLGYTDKLIF. The sequenced DNA is TGTGCCTGTGACACCCTATATACCTTGGGTTACACCGATAAACTCATCTTT.